The 10 T cell receptor beta chains presented below share a single source sample, sequenced in a study of technical replicates of blood from a few donors. Sequencing was performed with immunoSEQ multiplex PCR; in TCRdb, only in-frame clones are kept and a portion is missing. Among about 50,000 clones listed, roughly 95% were seen once. Sequencing input: T cells isolated from PBMCs. These receptors all stem from a human donor in good health.

This clone was detected once. V is TRBV28 and J is TRBJ1-1; weak D call: TRBD1 (6 bases). This CDR3 is 13 amino acids long. Trimming removed 4 bases at V and 2 bases at J, with 8 bases between. CDR1 is MDHEN and CDR2 is SYDVKM in the germline V gene. CDR3 DNA sequence: TGTGCCAGCAGTTCAGGGACAAACACTGAAGCTTTCTTT. Protein sequence: CASSSGTNTEAFF.

The chain employs TRBV19 and TRBJ2-7; TRBD2 matches 8 bases. After removal of 1 base from V and 7 bases from J, the junction contained 9 bases not matched to a gene. The CDR3 contains 15 residues. The V gene's germline CDR1 is LNHDA and CDR2 SQIVND (reference sequence). The CDR3 nucleotides read TGTGCCAGTAGTATAGGTGAAGCGGGAGATTATGAGCAGTACTTC. Protein sequence: CASSIGEAGDYEQYF.

The chain couples TRBV7-2 to TRBJ2-1; D is unclear. V was pared by 6 bases and J by 0 bases, with 15 bases between. Germline V CDR1 and CDR2: SGHTA, FQGNSA. This CDR3 contains 16 residues. Here the CDR3 reads CASSPPRYISYNEQFF. CDR3 in DNA: TGTGCCAGCAGTCCTCCTCGTTATATCTCCTACAATGAGCAGTTCTTC.

The gene calls are TRBV4-3 and TRBJ2-1, with unresolved D. CDR1 LGHNA and CDR2 YSLEER come from the germline V gene. The ends were cut back, 4 bases at V and 3 bases at J, with 13 bases in the middle. CDR3 length: 15 amino acids. In DNA form, the CDR3 reads TGCGCCAGCAGCCTGTCCGATGGCAGCTACAATGAGCAGTTCTTC. Its translation is CASSLSDGSYNEQFF.

The chain has TRBV29-1 and TRBJ2-1; D is ambiguous. The CDR3 is made up of 12 amino acids. Per germline, CDR1 SQVTM and CDR2 ANQGSEA. Trimming took 3 bases from V and 4 from J, leaving 7 bases between them. The CDR3 loop reads CSVDGTYNEQFF. CDR3 bases: TGCAGCGTTGATGGCACATACAATGAGCAGTTCTTC.

The V gene is TRBV6-5, the J gene TRBJ2-1; maybe TRBD1 (6 bases). The germline CDR1 and CDR2 sequences are MNHEY and SVGAGI. With 6 bases removed from V and 8 bases from J, the gap between germline ends came to 14 bases. The CDR3 covers 13 residues. The CDR3, as DNA: TGTGCCAGCAGCGACAGGTTTGGCCATGAGCAGTTCTTC. Amino acids: CASSDRFGHEQFF.

This chain links TRBV19 with TRBJ2-7; 8 nucleotides agree with TRBD1. Germline V gene sequence: CDR1 LNHDA, CDR2 SQIVND (reference sequence). This CDR3 contains 14 residues. V was clipped by 1 base and J by 7 bases; unmatched bases: 6. CDR3 sequence reads: CASSIGTGPWEQYF. In DNA, the CDR3 is TGTGCCAGTAGTATAGGGACAGGGCCCTGGGAGCAGTACTTC.

This chain joins TRBV4-2 and TRBJ2-7; the match to TRBD2 covers 8 bases. Germline-derived CDR1 and CDR2 are LGHNA and YNFKEQ. The CDR3 length is 13 residues. The trim removed 5 bases at V and 1 base at J, leaving 1 base unmatched. The CDR3 spells CASSGTSSYEQYF. For the CDR3, the DNA is TGTGCCAGCAGCGGGACTAGTTCCTACGAGCAGTACTTC.

The chain's CDR3 is CASSMADYEKLFF. CDR3 DNA: TGTGCCAGTAGTATGGCCGACTATGAAAAACTGTTTTTT. The genes are TRBV19 and TRBJ1-4; no clear D gene. This CDR3 is built from 13 residues. The germline V gene encodes CDR1 LNHDA and CDR2 SQIVND (reference sequence). V lost 3 bases and J 6 bases, leaving 8 bases between the germline ends.

Concerning this clone: Mismatch with germline at one junction end may stem from a read error. The chain links TRBV29-1 to TRBJ1-5, with 8 bases identical to TRBD1. CDR1 is SQVTM, CDR2 ANQGSEA, per germline. CDR3 length equals 13 residues. Here the CDR3 DNA reads TGCAGCGCTGAAACAGGGGGGAATCAGCCCCAGCATTTT. Its translation: CSAETGGNQPQHF.